This T cell receptor (beta chain) was sequenced in a study of shared clonotypes between healthy human individuals. In the study overall: The plates for each donor numbered three CD4 naive, three CD4 memory, two CD8 naive and one CD8 memory.

It was at deep level that the assay was run. The repertoire was sequenced with immunoSEQ multiplex PCR; TCRdb's copy has only in-frame clones and lacks some. The top ten clones hold 1.5% to 2% of a sample with about 2.1 million clones, roughly 95% of them seen once. The naive CD8 subset, CD45RO-negative cells positively selected for CCR7, excluded terminally differentiated effector memory CD45RA+ cells. General study findings and limits: Generally, estimated richness proved larger in naive subsets than it did in memory subsets. Among non-shared clonotypes, generation probabilities were lower than among those shared by all four donors.

The V gene lost 1 base and the J gene lost 4 bases, with 16 bases spanning the gap. Germline-derived CDR1 and CDR2 are SGHVS and FQNEAQ. The CDR3 covers 17 residues. Notes on this clone: Its antigen is unidentified.

The material sequenced was naive CD8+ T cells from PBMCs. The chain carries TRBV7-8 and TRBJ1-4, with D perhaps matching TRBD1 (5 bases). The clonotype originates from a man in his late teens or twenties in good health. Some clones in this sample may be carry-over from other donors' samples. The CDR3 DNA reads TGTGCCAGCAGCTTAGAGTGGTCGGTGCAGGGTAATGAAAAACTGTTTTTT. Its protein product is CASSLEWSVQGNEKLFF.